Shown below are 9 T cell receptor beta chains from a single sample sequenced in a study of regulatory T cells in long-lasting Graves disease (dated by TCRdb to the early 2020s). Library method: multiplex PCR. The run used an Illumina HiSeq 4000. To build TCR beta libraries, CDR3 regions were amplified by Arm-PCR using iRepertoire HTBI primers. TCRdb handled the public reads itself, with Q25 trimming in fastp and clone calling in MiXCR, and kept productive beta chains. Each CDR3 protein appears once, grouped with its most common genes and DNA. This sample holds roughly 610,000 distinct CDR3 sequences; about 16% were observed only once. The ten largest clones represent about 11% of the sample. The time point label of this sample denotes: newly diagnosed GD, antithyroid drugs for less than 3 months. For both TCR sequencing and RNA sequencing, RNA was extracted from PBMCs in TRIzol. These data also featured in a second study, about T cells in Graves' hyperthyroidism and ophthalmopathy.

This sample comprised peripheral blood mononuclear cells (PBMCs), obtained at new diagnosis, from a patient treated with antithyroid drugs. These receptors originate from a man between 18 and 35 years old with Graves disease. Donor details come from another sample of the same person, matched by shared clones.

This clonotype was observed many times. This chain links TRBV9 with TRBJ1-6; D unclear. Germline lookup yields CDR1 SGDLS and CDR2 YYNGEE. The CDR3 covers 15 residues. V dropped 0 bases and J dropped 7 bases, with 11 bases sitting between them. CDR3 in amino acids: CASSVEGSNNSPLHF. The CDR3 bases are TGTGCCAGCAGCGTAGAGGGCAGTAACAATTCACCCCTCCACTTT.

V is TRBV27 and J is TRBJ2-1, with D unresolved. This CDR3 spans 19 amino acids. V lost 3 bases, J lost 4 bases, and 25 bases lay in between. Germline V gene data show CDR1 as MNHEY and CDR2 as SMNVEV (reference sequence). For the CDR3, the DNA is TGTGCCAGCAGTTTGGGTTTATTGCGGAGAGGCCCTAAATACAATGAGCAGTTCTTC. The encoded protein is CASSLGLLRRGPKYNEQFF.

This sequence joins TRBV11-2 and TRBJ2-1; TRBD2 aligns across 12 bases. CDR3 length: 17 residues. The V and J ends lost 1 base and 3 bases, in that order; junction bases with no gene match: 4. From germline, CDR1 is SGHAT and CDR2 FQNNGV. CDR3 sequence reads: CASSLGTSGELYNEQFF. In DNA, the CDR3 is TGTGCCAGCAGCTTAGGGACTAGCGGGGAACTCTACAATGAGCAGTTCTTC.

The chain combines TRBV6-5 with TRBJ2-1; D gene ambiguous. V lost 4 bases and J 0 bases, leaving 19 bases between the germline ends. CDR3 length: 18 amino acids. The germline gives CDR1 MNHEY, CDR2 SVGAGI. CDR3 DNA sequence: TGTGCCAGCAGTTCGTCGGCGCAGACACAGCCCTCCTACAATGAGCAGTTCTTC. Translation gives CASSSSAQTQPSYNEQFF.

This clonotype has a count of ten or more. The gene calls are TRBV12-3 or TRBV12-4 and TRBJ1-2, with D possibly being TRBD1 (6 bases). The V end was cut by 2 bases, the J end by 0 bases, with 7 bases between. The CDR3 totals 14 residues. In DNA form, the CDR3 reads TGTGCCAGCAGTTTAAAGGGGGCTAACTATGGCTACACCTTC. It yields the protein CASSLKGANYGYTF.

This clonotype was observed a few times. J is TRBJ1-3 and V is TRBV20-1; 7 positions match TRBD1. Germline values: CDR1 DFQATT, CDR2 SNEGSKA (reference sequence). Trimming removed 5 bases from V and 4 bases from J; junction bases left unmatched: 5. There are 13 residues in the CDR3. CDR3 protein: CSASTGSGNTIYF. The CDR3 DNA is TGCAGTGCTTCGACAGGGTCCGGAAACACCATATATTTT.

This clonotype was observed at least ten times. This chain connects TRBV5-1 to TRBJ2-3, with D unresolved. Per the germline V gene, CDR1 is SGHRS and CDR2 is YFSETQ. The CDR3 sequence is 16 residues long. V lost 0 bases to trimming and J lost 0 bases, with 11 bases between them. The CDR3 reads CASSLASTRSTDTQYF. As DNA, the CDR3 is TGCGCCAGCAGCTTGGCCTCGACCAGAAGCACAGATACGCAGTATTTT.

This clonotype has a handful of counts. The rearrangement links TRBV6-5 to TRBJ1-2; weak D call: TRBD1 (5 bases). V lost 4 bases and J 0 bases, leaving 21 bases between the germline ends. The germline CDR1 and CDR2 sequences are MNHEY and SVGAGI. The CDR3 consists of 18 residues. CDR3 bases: TGTGCCAGCAGTTTATCGGGACGGACTTACTCAGCTAACTATGGCTACACCTTC. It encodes CASSLSGRTYSANYGYTF.

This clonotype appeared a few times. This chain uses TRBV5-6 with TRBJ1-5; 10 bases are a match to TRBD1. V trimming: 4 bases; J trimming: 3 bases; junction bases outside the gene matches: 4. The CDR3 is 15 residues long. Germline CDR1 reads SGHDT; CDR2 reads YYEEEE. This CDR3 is CASSRTGGYNQPQHF. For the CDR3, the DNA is TGTGCCAGCAGCCGGACAGGGGGTTACAATCAGCCCCAGCATTTT.